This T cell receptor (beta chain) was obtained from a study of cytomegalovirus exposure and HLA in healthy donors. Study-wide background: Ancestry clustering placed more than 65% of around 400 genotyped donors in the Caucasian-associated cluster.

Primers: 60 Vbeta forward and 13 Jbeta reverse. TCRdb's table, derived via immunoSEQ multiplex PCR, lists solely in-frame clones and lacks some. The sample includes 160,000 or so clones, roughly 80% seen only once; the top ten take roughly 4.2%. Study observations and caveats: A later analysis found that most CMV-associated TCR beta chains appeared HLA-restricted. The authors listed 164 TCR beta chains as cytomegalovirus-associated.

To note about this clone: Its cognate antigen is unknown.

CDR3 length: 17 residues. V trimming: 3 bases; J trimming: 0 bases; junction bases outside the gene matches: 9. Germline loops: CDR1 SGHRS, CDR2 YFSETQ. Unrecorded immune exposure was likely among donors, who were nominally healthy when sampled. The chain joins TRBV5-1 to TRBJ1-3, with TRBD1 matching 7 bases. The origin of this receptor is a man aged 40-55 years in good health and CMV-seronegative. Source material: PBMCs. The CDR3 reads CASSSDGQAFSGNTIYF. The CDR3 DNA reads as TGCGCCAGCAGCTCGGATGGACAGGCATTCTCTGGAAACACCATATATTTT.